This record covers a single T cell receptor beta chain. This clone was picked up one time. The antigen this receptor binds is unknown. Qualities for individual bases were not recorded, and no much larger clone is one base off. The germline V gene (reference sequence) yields MNHNY for CDR1 and SVGAGI for CDR2. Trimming accounts for 4 bases at V and 7 bases at J, while the number of junction bases matched to no gene is 8. Spanning cysteine to phenylalanine, the CDR3 consists of 14 amino acids. Of all the DNA, just the CDR3 is kept, 42 bases in frame from base 1. The sample is drawn from a study of shared clonotypes between healthy human individuals (TCRdb year 2020). For context, the study as a whole: A few men and two women, aged 18 to 49 years, made up the cohort. For each donor, three plates each were used for CD4 naive and CD4 memory, two plates were used for CD8 naive, and one plate was used for CD8 memory. To estimate repertoire size and how much clonotype sharing occurs between individuals, the study deeply sequenced the blood TCR repertoires of several healthy adults. To increase sequencing depth and limit assay-specific biases, TCR repertoire library preparation and sequencing were carried out by different laboratories using diverse techniques. Leukapheresis yielded between about 0.9 and 8.9 billion PBMCs per donor.

TCR CDR3 regions were amplified from genomic DNA by multiplex PCR using the deep immunoSEQ assay. Extracted genomic DNA from each cell subset was distributed evenly across all wells of several immunoSEQ 96-well plates, and each plate was treated as a replicate. For sorted subsets, 150 to 250 ng of genomic DNA, equivalent to around 29,000 T cell genomes, went into each replicate PCR. Purified libraries were measured with a Qubit 3.0 fluorometer, size-checked on a Bioanalyzer 2100, and measured again with the KAPA Library Quantification kit. Each immunoSEQ 96-well plate was sequenced on its own single-read 150-cycle Illumina NextSeq 550 flow cell. From the authors' description of their analysis: Because the immunoSEQ output held only junctional sequences and lacked quality scores, the filtering could not match the filtering applied to full-length reads. To assign V/J genes and CDR3, sequences were annotated using PyIR, a Python wrapper for IgBLAST v1.9, with IMGT germline references. Any read was removed if the V/J assignment was weak (E-value above 1e-6), the CDR3 was missing, or the read contained stop codons, out-of-frame junctions, or ambiguous translated residues. A V3J clonotype was defined by an identical inferred V gene, J gene, and CDR3 amino acid sequence. The percentage overlap between two repertoires was calculated by dividing the number of shared unique clonotypes by the size of the smaller repertoire. RTK rarefaction, the Chao1 estimator, and Recon v2.1 estimates of unobserved clonotypes were used to assess repertoire richness. Generation probabilities for all TCRbeta clonotypes obtained by the gDNA method from four donors were computed using OLGA. The clones in this table, taken by TCRdb from immuneACCESS, are in-frame only. Not every clone is retained; where verified, under half of the shortfall comes from an unresolved V gene, and the cause of the rest is unknown. V and J calls and clone size come straight from that table; D and trimming were deduced from the DNA. The sample data list 150,000 to 200,000 clones, and approximately 62% of these were observed just once. More than 9% of the sample belongs to the ten largest clones.

Findings and caveats that apply to the study as a whole: Pairwise subsampling indicated that sequencing depth was expected to affect the degree of clonotype sharing among donors. Across a few donors, 5% to 6% of naive CD4, roughly 3.3% of naive CD8, 2.3% of memory CD4, and 0.4% of memory CD8 clonotypes were shared. Larger estimated clonotype richness was generally found for naive subsets than for memory subsets. Because the study included a small number of donors, the genetic and exposure-history diversity represented was limited. Even with the large sequencing depth, rarefaction of the sorted-subset datasets indicated that sequencing was incomplete. Sampling was restricted to blood, and TCR repertoires in tissues likely differ from the TCR repertoires found in blood. Compared with non-shared clonotypes, clonotypes shared by all four sorted-subset donors had higher generation probabilities.

The donors were healthy, HIV-negative adults with no recently reported acute infections or vaccinations. Every donor was a Caucasian adult living in Nashville, Tennessee, USA. Magnetic negative selection was used to enrich CD4+ T cells, after which naive cells were positively selected on CD45RA and the negative fraction became the memory subset. Blood was collected by leukapheresis, and PBMCs were isolated by Ficoll-Histopaque density gradient centrifugation and then cryopreserved in liquid nitrogen vapor phase. Analytical flow cytometry was used to check the purity and quantity of each magnetically sorted T cell population. Each sorted fraction had its genomic DNA isolated and then quantified by UV absorbance on a Nanodrop 2000c.

The sequencing input was memory CD4+ T cells sorted from blood. In the paper's terms, the cell subset or site label means: CD45RA-negative fraction. The V gene is TRBV6-6 and the J gene is TRBJ2-7, with 9 junctional bases fitting TRBD1. The TCR sequence derives from a man younger than 40 in good health. This receptor carries the CDR3 CASSLGTGKAEQYF. The nucleotide sequence is TGTGCCAGCAGTTTGGGGACAGGGAAGGCGGAGCAGTACTTC.